The next 10 T cell receptor beta chains were all read from a single sample in a study of early T cells in non-severe SARS-CoV-2 infection. TCRdb re-derived calls from the 5' RACE reads in MiXCR, one entry per CDR3 protein. The repertoire consists of around 67,000 distinct CDR3 sequences, with around 10% occurring once and the leading ten covering around 6%. The specimen comprised whole blood, sampled at baseline. The receptors come from an adult who was a healthcare worker with PCR-confirmed SARS-CoV-2 infection or an uninfected control (not recorded which).

This clonotype was found a few times. The chain recombines TRBV27 with TRBJ2-5; 13 bases are a match to TRBD2. The CDR3 consists of 16 residues. Germline trimming cut 4 bases from V and 4 bases from J; bases unmatched to any gene: 6. CDR1 and CDR2 (germline): MNHEY, SMNVEV (reference sequence). Here the CDR3 reads CASSWTLAGGRETQYF. Written as DNA, the CDR3 is TGTGCCAGCAGTTGGACACTAGCGGGGGGGCGAGAGACCCAGTACTTC.

This clonotype was seen more than once but under ten times. This rearrangement joins TRBV6-1 to TRBJ2-1; possibly TRBD2 for D (6 bases). This CDR3 has 15 amino acids. V lost 0 bases and J 6 bases, leaving 12 bases between the germline ends. Germline V gene data show CDR1 as MNHNS and CDR2 as SASEGT. The CDR3 DNA reads TGTGCCAGCAGTGAAGCGGGAGGAACTTTCAATGAGCAGTTCTTC. Its protein is CASSEAGGTFNEQFF.

The V and J genes are TRBV28 and TRBJ2-3; 8 bases are a match to TRBD1. The CDR3 is 15 residues long. The V gene's germline CDR1 is MDHEN and CDR2 SYDVKM. The junction had 7 bases not matched to a gene; V was cut back by 6 bases and J by 2 bases. CDR3 sequence: CASSLTGELTDTQYF. The CDR3 nucleotides are TGTGCCAGCAGCTTGACAGGGGAACTCACAGATACGCAGTATTTT.

This chain joins TRBV12-3 or TRBV12-4 and TRBJ2-1; no definite D call. The CDR3 spans 15 residues. V lost 3 bases and J lost 6, with 15 bases in between. CDR3 bases: TGTGCCAGCAGTTTCCGTCAGACGGAGTCCAATGAGCAGTTCTTC. Encoded protein: CASSFRQTESNEQFF.

There are a few counts of this clonotype. V and J are TRBV6-6 and TRBJ2-3; tentative D call: TRBD1 (5 bases). This CDR3 comprises 14 residues. Germline values: CDR1 MNHNY, CDR2 SVGAGI (reference sequence). Trimming left V 8 bases short and J 2 bases short, with 14 bases between. The CDR3 bases are TGTGCCAGCCGTAGGTCCAGGGACACAGATACGCAGTATTTT. Translated: CASRRSRDTDTQYF.

The chain carries TRBV20-1 and TRBJ1-6; TRBD1 is a possible D gene (5 bases). Trimming took 2 bases from V and 7 from J, leaving 12 bases between them. The V gene's germline CDR1 is DFQATT and CDR2 SNEGSKA (reference sequence). The CDR3 is made up of 14 amino acids. The CDR3 loop reads CSARSGPTNSPLHF. Here the CDR3 DNA reads TGCAGTGCTAGATCGGGACCTACCAATTCACCCCTCCACTTT.

This clonotype was seen many times. The chain combines TRBV6-2 or TRBV6-3 with TRBJ1-1; D gene uncertain. Germline V gives CDR1 MNHEY, CDR2 SVGEGT. There are 13 residues in the CDR3. Trimming left V 1 base short and J 1 base short, with 4 bases between. The CDR3 loop reads CASSYLANTEAFF. The CDR3 bases are TGTGCCAGCAGTTACTTAGCGAACACTGAAGCTTTCTTT.

The gene calls are TRBV29-1 and TRBJ2-4, with D perhaps assigned TRBD1 or TRBD2 (5 bases each). Germline CDR1 SQVTM, CDR2 ANQGSEA. CDR3 length: 13 residues. Trimming shortened V by 3 bases and J by 13 bases, and 19 bases separated the two germline ends. CDR3 loop: CSVDRPGTESQYF. CDR3 DNA: TGCAGCGTTGATCGGCCAGGGACGGAATCACAGTACTTC.

The V and J genes are TRBV4-3 and TRBJ1-4; a weak D match, TRBD1 (6 bases). With 4 bases removed from V and 8 bases from J, the gap between germline ends came to 17 bases. Germline CDR1 reads LGHNA; CDR2 reads YSLEER. The CDR3 spans 15 residues. Written as DNA, the CDR3 is TGCGCCAGCAGCCCTGACTTCGGGGGCGCAGAAAAACTGTTTTTT. Its translation: CASSPDFGGAEKLFF.

This clonotype was detected a few times. The chain uses TRBV29-1 and TRBJ1-1; possible D gene TRBD1, 5 bases. The CDR3 has 14 residues. Trimming removed 2 bases at V and 3 bases at J, with 13 bases between. CDR1 is SQVTM, CDR2 ANQGSEA, per germline. CDR3 in amino acids: CSVEQGRSDTEAFF. For the CDR3, the DNA is TGCAGCGTTGAACAGGGACGTTCGGACACTGAAGCTTTCTTT. The full variable domain, with the rest looked up from reference TRBV29-1 and TRBJ1-1, is SAVISQKPSRDICQRGTSLTIQCQVDSQVTMMFWYRQQPGQSLTLIATANQGSEATYESGFVIDKFPISRPNLTFSTLTVSNMSPEDSSIYLCSVEQGRSDTEAFFGQGTRLTVV.